This entry lists 23 T cell receptor beta chains sequenced from one sample in a study of regulatory T cells in long-lasting Graves disease. According to the study, TCR beta libraries were built with iRepertoire HTBI primers and CDR3-region Arm-PCR. From the multiplex PCR reads, TCRdb called clonotypes with MiXCR, one entry per CDR3 protein. The sample includes 300,000 to 400,000 distinct CDR3 sequences, roughly 18% seen only once; the top ten take roughly 35%. The time point here: newly diagnosed GD, antithyroid drugs for less than 3 months. RNA from PBMCs was the source of the TCR library. The sample in question was peripheral blood mononuclear cells (PBMCs), obtained at new diagnosis, from a patient treated with antithyroid drugs. The receptors stem from a female donor with Graves disease.

There are many counts of this clonotype. The rearrangement joins TRBV11-2 to TRBJ2-3; D may be TRBD2 (6 bases). Trimming shortened V by 3 bases and J by 3 bases, and 13 bases separated the two germline ends. The V gene's germline CDR1 is SGHAT and CDR2 FQNNGV. The CDR3 totals 15 residues. This chain's CDR3 is CASSFIGLLTDTQYF. The CDR3 nucleotides read TGTGCCAGCAGCTTTATCGGACTACTAACAGATACGCAGTATTTT.

The chain carries TRBV20-1 and TRBJ2-5; possibly TRBD1 or TRBD2 for D (5 bases each). This CDR3 region has 15 residues. V was shortened by 5 bases and J by 1 base, with 17 bases between the two germline ends. Germline values: CDR1 DFQATT, CDR2 SNEGSKA (reference sequence). The DNA for the CDR3 is TGCAGTGCTTCCGGGGCGCAGCGAGTCCAAGAGACCCAGTACTTC. Residues: CSASGAQRVQETQYF.

A note on this clonotype: A much more abundant neighbour one base away suggests this may be a read error. Without the conserved terminal phenylalanine or tryptophan, this CDR3 likely stems from a read error. The rearrangement links TRBV6-1 to TRBJ1-2, with no clear D. Per the germline V gene, CDR1 is MNHNS and CDR2 is SASEGT. Trimming took 3 bases from V and 4 from J, leaving 12 bases between them. This CDR3 is built from 14 residues. This chain's CDR3 is CASSDYQAFYGYTL. The CDR3 bases are TGTGCCAGCAGTGACTATCAGGCCTTCTATGGCTACACCCTC.

This clonotype came up once. This rearrangement joins TRBV10-2 to TRBJ2-6, with 7 positions matching TRBD1. V gave up 6 bases and J gave up 4 bases; unmatched junction bases: 12. The CDR3 is 17 residues long. Germline V lookup: CDR1 WSHSY, CDR2 SAAADI. This CDR3 is CASSETGAVGGANVLTF. The CDR3 DNA follows: TGCGCCAGCAGCGAAACAGGGGCCGTTGGCGGGGCCAACGTCCTGACTTTC.

The rearrangement joins TRBV6-1 to TRBJ2-5, with 8 bases that match TRBD2. Germline V lookup: CDR1 MNHNS, CDR2 SASEGT. The CDR3 has 14 residues. J lost 1 base, V lost 7 bases, and 5 bases had no gene match. CDR3 loop: CASISSGSQETQYF. The CDR3 DNA reads TGTGCCAGCATCTCTAGCGGGTCCCAAGAGACCCAGTACTTC.

This clonotype has a count of ten or more. This rearrangement joins TRBV20-1 to TRBJ2-7; 11 bases fit TRBD2. CDR3 length: 13 amino acids. V lost 1 base, J lost 7 bases, and 3 bases stayed unmatched. The germline V gene encodes CDR1 DFQATT and CDR2 SNEGSKA (reference sequence). The CDR3 sequence: CSARVSGGGEQYF. The CDR3, as DNA: TGCAGTGCTAGAGTTAGCGGGGGGGGGGAGCAGTACTTC.

With regard to this clonotype: This likely comes from a read error, as the CDR3 has no conserved phenylalanine or tryptophan at its end. The chain couples TRBV28 to TRBJ2-2; 8 nucleotides align to TRBD2. CDR3 length: 14 amino acids. Germline CDR1 and CDR2: MDHEN and SYDVKM. CDR3 nucleotide sequence: TGTGTCAGCAGATACGGGGGGGACACCGGGGAGCTGTTTCTT. It encodes CVSRYGGDTGELFL.

This sequence joins TRBV20-1 and TRBJ2-3; 7 positions agree with TRBD1. CDR1 and CDR2 from the germline V gene are DFQATT and SNEGSKA (reference sequence). CDR3 size: 18 residues. The V gene end was trimmed by 5 bases and the J gene end by 3 bases; junction bases not matched to a gene: 20. The CDR3 region has the DNA TGCAGTGCTCCCTCTTACAGGGGCGAATTAGGCAGGACAGATACGCAGTATTTT. This codes for CSAPSYRGELGRTDTQYF.

This clonotype has a handful of counts. The rearrangement uses TRBV29-1 and TRBJ2-7, with D tentatively TRBD1 or TRBD2 (5 bases each). Per the germline V gene, CDR1 is SQVTM and CDR2 is ANQGSEA. With 1 base removed from V and 3 bases from J, the gap between germline ends came to 19 bases. The CDR3 has 16 amino acids. Written as DNA, the CDR3 is TGCAGCGTTGAAGGTGTACCGGGACGGGTAAACTACGAGCAGTACTTC. It encodes CSVEGVPGRVNYEQYF.

The chain is built from TRBV9 and TRBJ2-6; 9 nucleotides line up with TRBD1. CDR1 SGDLS and CDR2 YYNGEE come from the germline V gene. The V gene end was trimmed by 6 bases and the J gene end by 2 bases; junction bases not matched to a gene: 6. CDR3 size: 16 residues. The CDR3 spells CASTLRQGAGANVLTF. CDR3 coding DNA: TGTGCCAGCACCCTAAGACAGGGGGCTGGGGCCAACGTCCTGACTTTC. The full variable domain, its missing parts supplied by reference TRBV9 and TRBJ2-6, is DSGVTQTPKHLITATGQRVTLRCSPRSGDLSVYWYQQSLDQGLQFLIQYYNGEERAKGNILERFSAQQFPDLHSELNLSSLELGDSALYFCASTLRQGAGANVLTFGAGSRLTVL.

Regarding this clonotype: This probably arose from a read error, given a far larger clone one base away. This rearrangement joins TRBV6-1 to TRBJ2-1; 14 bases line up with TRBD2. This CDR3 contains 16 residues. Germline V gene sequence: CDR1 MNHNS, CDR2 SASEGT. This CDR3 reads CTTSDPTSGRANEQFF. The CDR3 coding sequence is TGTACCACCAGTGACCCGACTAGCGGGAGGGCCAATGAGCAGTTCTTC.

J is TRBJ2-7 and V is TRBV3-1; 10 nucleotides line up with TRBD2. This CDR3 has 16 residues. Germline CDR1 and CDR2: LGHDT and YNNKEL (reference sequence). Unmatched junction bases numbered 7, after V lost 2 bases and J lost 3 bases. In DNA, the CDR3 is TGTGCCAGCAGCCAAAGGGCTAGCGGGGGAAACTACGAGCAGTACTTC. Amino acid sequence: CASSQRASGGNYEQYF.

The CDR3 here is CASSDRGMETQYF. The CDR3 DNA reads TGTGCCAGCAGTGACAGGGGAATGGAGACCCAGTACTTC. The V gene is TRBV12-3 or TRBV12-4, the J gene TRBJ2-5, with 8 nucleotides matching TRBD1. Trimming at V came to 5 bases and at J to 5 bases, leaving 4 bases not matched to a gene. The CDR3 consists of 13 residues.

Comment on this clonotype: Being one base from a much bigger clone, this may be a read error. Likely a read error: the CDR3 ends without its conserved phenylalanine or tryptophan. The chain employs TRBV11-3 and TRBJ2-1; TRBD2 agrees at 10 bases. In germline, CDR1 is SGHNT, CDR2 YENEEA. CDR3 size: 16 residues. The V segment lost 1 base and the J segment 0 bases; nucleotides outside the gene matches: 0. This CDR3 reads CASSLASGSSYNEQFL. CDR3 coding DNA: TGTGCCAGCAGCTTAGCTAGCGGGAGCTCCTACAATGAGCAGTTCTTA.

This sequence joins TRBV11-2 and TRBJ2-1; 11 positions match TRBD2. The germline V gene has CDR1 SGHAT and CDR2 FQNNGV. The CDR3 sequence is 17 residues long. V gave up 3 bases and J gave up 7 bases; unmatched junction bases: 11. DNA of the CDR3: TGTGCCAGCAGCTTTACTAGCGGGAGTGGTCGGGTTAATGAGCAGTTCTTC. Translated, it gives CASSFTSGSGRVNEQFF.

About this clonotype: Possible read error: a much larger clone is one base away. The rearrangement uses TRBV18 and TRBJ2-5; possibly TRBD1 for D (6 bases). This CDR3 has 15 residues. The germline V gene has CDR1 KGHSH and CDR2 LQKENI. The ends were cut back, 4 bases at V and 5 bases at J, with 17 bases in the middle. In nucleotides, the CDR3 is TGTGCCAGCTCACGGACAGAGGCGAGGAAGGAGACCCAGTACTTC. It translates to CASSRTEARKETQYF.

This clonotype has ten or more counts. The chain is built from TRBV29-1 and TRBJ2-7; D assignment may be TRBD1 or TRBD2 (5 bases each). The CDR3 extends over 15 amino acids. Germline-derived CDR1 and CDR2 are SQVTM and ANQGSEA. Trimming removed 2 bases from V and 2 bases from J, with 16 bases in between. The CDR3 DNA sequence: TGCAGCGTTGAATTCGCCGGGACCGGCACCTACGAGCAGTACTTC. Translating gives CSVEFAGTGTYEQYF.

There are many counts of this clonotype. This rearrangement joins TRBV7-6 to TRBJ2-1; weak D call: TRBD2 (6 bases). The CDR3 contains 14 residues. Germline V gives CDR1 SGHVS, CDR2 FNYEAQ. V lost 3 bases and J lost 4, with 10 bases in between. The CDR3 DNA reads TGTGCCAGCAGCTTGGGACTGGCTTACAATGAGCAGTTCTTC. As protein: CASSLGLAYNEQFF.

This chain uses TRBV12-3 or TRBV12-4 with TRBJ2-1, with 8 positions matching TRBD2. The CDR3 contains 15 residues. The trim removed 3 bases at V and 10 bases at J, leaving 11 bases unmatched. In nucleotides, the CDR3 is TGTGCCAGCAGTTTCGGCGGGAGGCCCGGGTCGGAGCAGTTCTTC. It translates to CASSFGGRPGSEQFF.

This clonotype appeared many times. The gene calls are TRBV2 and TRBJ1-1; D is uncertain. CDR3 length: 11 amino acids. The germline V and J ends were trimmed by 6 bases and 0 bases, with 2 bases remaining between them. Germline loops: CDR1 SNHLY, CDR2 FYNNEI. The CDR3 coding sequence is TGTGCCAGCAGGGTGAACACTGAAGCTTTCTTT. Translation gives CASRVNTEAFF.

In this sample, this clonotype turned up many times. The V call is TRBV30, the J call TRBJ1-4; D is perhaps TRBD1 (5 bases). The germline gives CDR1 GTSNPN, CDR2 SVGIG (reference sequence). CDR3 length: 13 amino acids. V was cut by 5 bases and J by 1 base, with 8 bases left in between. The CDR3: CAWQGITNEKLFF. Written as DNA, the CDR3 is TGTGCCTGGCAGGGTATAACTAATGAAAAACTGTTTTTT.

The V gene is TRBV6-5, the J gene TRBJ1-1, with D perhaps matching TRBD1 (6 bases). Between the trimmed V and J ends, which lost 1 base and 0 bases, there was a span of 9 bases. The CDR3 is made up of 15 amino acids. Germline CDR1 and CDR2: MNHEY and SVGAGI. The chain's CDR3 is CASSYLGQLNTEAFF. The DNA for the CDR3 is TGTGCCAGCAGTTACTTGGGACAATTGAACACTGAAGCTTTCTTT.

This clonotype was counted at least ten times. The chain couples TRBV19 to TRBJ1-1; TRBD1 agrees at 11 bases. This CDR3 is built from 14 residues. V gave up 5 bases and J gave up 7 bases; unmatched junction bases: 6. CDR1 and CDR2 from the germline V gene are LNHDA and SQIVND (reference sequence). The CDR3 sequence is CASSADRGLSEAFF. The CDR3 DNA is TGTGCCAGTAGTGCGGACAGGGGGCTTAGTGAAGCTTTCTTT.